The 27 T cell receptor beta chains listed next were all sequenced from one sample in a study of cytomegalovirus exposure and HLA in healthy donors (dated by TCRdb to 2016 to 2017). The library was prepared using the immunoSEQ multiplex PCR assay. For the multiplex PCR, a mixture combining 60 forward primers for TCR Vbeta segments and 13 reverse primers for TCR Jbeta segments was used. TCRdb's version of the immuneACCESS table is confined to in-frame rearrangements and falls short of the full clone set. An unresolved V gene accounts for under half of the shortfall where checked; the remainder is of unknown origin. In this sample the table shows about 160,000 clones, about four fifths of which occur a single time. The ten largest clones take up approximately 4.8% of the sample. What was sequenced was PBMCs. The origin of the receptors is a man aged 25-45 years in good health and CMV-seronegative.

Notes on this clone: Sequence at one end of the junction differs from germline and may be a read error. Other DNA sequences within the sample encode an identical CDR3. The V and J genes are TRBV2 and TRBJ1-5; TRBD1 is a possible D gene (5 bases). Germline V lookup: CDR1 SNHLY, CDR2 FYNNEI. The CDR3 sequence is 15 residues long. CDR3 coding DNA: TGCGCCAGCAGCGCCGACAGAGTTAGCAATCAGCCCCAGCATTTT. This codes for CASSADRVSNQPQHF.

The chain carries TRBV4-3 and TRBJ2-1; 7 bases align to TRBD2. Germline loops: CDR1 LGHNA, CDR2 YSLEER. V gave up 0 bases and J gave up 5 bases; unmatched junction bases: 16. This CDR3 is built from 19 residues. This CDR3 reads CASSQEAAGASGKNNEQFF. CDR3 in DNA: TGCGCCAGCAGCCAAGAAGCCGCGGGAGCTAGCGGTAAGAACAATGAGCAGTTCTTC.

This clone was observed a single time. The gene calls are TRBV7-9 and TRBJ2-7; 7 positions match TRBD1. V lost 5 bases and J lost 0; bases outside the gene matches: 7. The germline V gene has CDR1 SEHNR and CDR2 FQNEAQ (reference sequence). This CDR3 has 15 residues. CDR3 protein: CASSPWGQPSYEQYF. Here the CDR3 DNA reads TGTGCCAGCAGCCCTTGGGGACAGCCCTCCTACGAGCAGTACTTC.

CDR3 in DNA: TGTTCCATCACCGGGACAGTGGGAATATACGAGCAGTACTTC. As protein: CSITGTVGIYEQYF. This sequence joins TRBV7-9 and TRBJ2-7; 7 bases align to TRBD1. The CDR3 is 14 amino acids. Germline-derived CDR1 and CDR2 are SEHNR and FQNEAQ (reference sequence).

This chain joins TRBV27 and TRBJ2-5, with 9 bases lining up with TRBD1. The J call is uncertain, as TRBJ2-7 better fits the DNA end. The CDR3 length is 15 residues. The germline gives CDR1 MNHEY, CDR2 SMNVEV (reference sequence). CDR3 sequence: CASSLAGQGSYEQYF. The CDR3, as DNA: TGTGCCAGCAGTTTAGCCGGACAGGGGAGTTACGAGCAGTACTTC.

The chain links TRBV9 to TRBJ1-1; D is perhaps TRBD1 (6 bases). Per the germline V gene, CDR1 is SGDLS and CDR2 is YYNGEE. The CDR3 is 15 amino acids. V dropped 4 bases and J dropped 8 bases, with 21 bases sitting between them. The CDR3 loop reads CASSPLTGERSEAFF. Written as DNA, the CDR3 is TGTGCCAGCAGCCCTTTGACAGGAGAGAGGTCCGAAGCTTTCTTT.

V and J are TRBV5-1 and TRBJ2-7, with TRBD1 as a possible D gene (6 bases). V dropped 1 base and J dropped 2 bases, with 16 bases sitting between them. Germline-derived CDR1 and CDR2 are SGHRS and YFSETQ. The CDR3 has 16 residues. This CDR3 is CASSLNGAGAPYEQYF. Here the CDR3 DNA reads TGCGCCAGCAGCTTGAACGGCGCAGGGGCCCCCTACGAGCAGTACTTC.

This chain uses TRBV6-1 with TRBJ2-2, with TRBD1 matching 7 bases. After removal of 7 bases from V and 5 bases from J, the junction contained 4 bases not matched to a gene. Germline values: CDR1 MNHNS, CDR2 SASEGT. The CDR3 sequence is 13 residues long. Here the CDR3 DNA reads TGTGCCAGCACTGGGACAGTAACCGGGGAGCTGTTTTTT. This gives the protein CASTGTVTGELFF.

This clone was detected only a few times. The chain recombines TRBV15 with TRBJ1-1; TRBD1 matches 7 bases. This CDR3 has 15 residues. V gave up 8 bases and J gave up 1 base; unmatched junction bases: 10. Germline V gene data show CDR1 as LNHNV and CDR2 as YYDKDF (reference sequence). Here the CDR3 reads CATGRPGQTNTEAFF. In DNA, the CDR3 is TGTGCCACCGGAAGACCGGGACAGACGAACACTGAAGCTTTCTTT.

In regard to this clone: Other DNA sequences in the sample encode the same CDR3. The rearrangement joins TRBV9 to TRBJ1-5; no clear D. V lost 0 bases and J lost 4, with 8 bases in between. The CDR3 is 14 amino acids. Looked up from germline, CDR1 is SGDLS and CDR2 is YYNGEE. CDR3 in DNA: TGTGCCAGCAGCGTAGGGTCAGGTAATCAGCCCCAGCATTTT. It yields the protein CASSVGSGNQPQHF.

V and J are TRBV2 and TRBJ2-4; TRBD1 matches at 7 bases. The CDR3 consists of 15 residues. Germline V gene sequence: CDR1 SNHLY, CDR2 FYNNEI. The V and J ends lost 8 bases and 0 bases, in that order; junction bases with no gene match: 7. In DNA, the CDR3 is TGTGCCAGCTCCGGGGACAGTGGAGCCAAAAACATTCAGTACTTC. Protein product: CASSGDSGAKNIQYF.

This clone was observed once. This chain connects TRBV7-3 to TRBJ2-1, with a tentative D call TRBD2 (5 bases). The CDR3 runs to 13 residues. The germline gives CDR1 SGHTA, CDR2 FQGTGA. Trimming left V 5 bases short and J 11 bases short, with 16 bases between. The CDR3 coding sequence is TGTGCCAGCAGCCCGCAAAAGGCGGGTAAGCAGTTCTTC. Translated: CASSPQKAGKQFF. Based on the CDR3 plus reference TRBV7-3 and TRBJ2-1, the full variable domain is GAGVSQTPSNKVTEKGKYVELRCDPISGHTALYWYRQSLGQGPEFLIYFQGTGAADDSGLPNDRFFAVRPEGSVSTLKIQRTERGDSAVYLCASSPQKAGKQFFGPGTRLTVL.

This clone has a single count. J is TRBJ2-5 and V is TRBV10-3; the match to TRBD1 covers 9 bases. Gene TRBJ2-7 matches the end of the DNA better, so the J call may be wrong. The length of the CDR3 is 12 residues. Germline assignment: CDR1 ENHRY and CDR2 SYGVKD. The CDR3 spells CAISPQGAEQYF. The CDR3 nucleotides are TGTGCCATCAGTCCACAGGGGGCCGAGCAGTACTTC.

The gene calls are TRBV7-9 and TRBJ2-1, with D uncertain. This CDR3 has 13 residues. Trimming cost V 5 bases and J 5 bases, with 10 bases left between them. Germline V gene sequence: CDR1 SEHNR, CDR2 FQNEAQ (reference sequence). The CDR3 bases are TGTGCCAGCAGCCCCTTAACTAACAATGAGCAGTTCTTC. Amino acids: CASSPLTNNEQFF.

The chain couples TRBV5-4 to TRBJ1-5, with unresolved D. Germline V CDR1 and CDR2: SGHNT, YYREEE (reference sequence). The CDR3 loop spans 12 amino acids. Trimming pared 2 bases from V and 9 bases from J, leaving 9 bases between. CDR3 nucleotide sequence: TGTGCCAGCAGCTTTTATAGCGGGCCCCAGCATTTT. Translation gives CASSFYSGPQHF.

The gene calls are TRBV6-5 and TRBJ2-3; D possibly corresponds to TRBD2 (6 bases). This CDR3 is 16 amino acids long. Germline CDR1 is MNHEY and CDR2 is SVGAGI. Trimming cost V 2 bases and J 3 bases, with 15 bases left between them. CDR3 protein: CASSYQGGKVTDTQYF. CDR3 nucleotides: TGTGCCAGCAGTTACCAGGGAGGTAAAGTTACAGATACGCAGTATTTT.

The J gene is TRBJ1-4, the V gene TRBV15, with D hard to call. This CDR3 is 13 amino acids long. The germline V gene has CDR1 LNHNV and CDR2 YYDKDF (reference sequence). Deletions cut 4 bases from V and 4 bases from J, with 7 bases between. The chain's CDR3 is CATSIVFNEKLFF. The DNA for the CDR3 is TGTGCCACCAGCATCGTTTTTAATGAAAAACTGTTTTTT.

The chain couples TRBV29-1 to TRBJ2-7; 14 positions agree with TRBD2. The CDR3 runs 14 residues. With 5 bases clipped from V and 6 bases from J, the junction kept 6 bases outside the gene matches. Germline assignment: CDR1 SQVTM and CDR2 ANQGSEA. CDR3 sequence (DNA): TGCAGCGTTAGGGGACTAGCGGGAGAGGGCGAGCAGTACTTC. This gives the protein CSVRGLAGEGEQYF.

This rearrangement joins TRBV6-6 to TRBJ2-1, with TRBD1 as a possible D gene (5 bases). The V and J ends lost 5 bases and 4 bases respectively, with 15 bases between them. CDR3 size: 15 residues. The V gene's germline CDR1 is MNHNY and CDR2 SVGAGI (reference sequence). The CDR3, as DNA: TGTGCCAGCAGTCCTCAGGGAACTGGGTACAATGAGCAGTTCTTC. As protein: CASSPQGTGYNEQFF.

The chain couples TRBV18 to TRBJ1-6; 9 bases match TRBD1. The CDR3 covers 16 residues. Trimming at V came to 5 bases and at J to 6 bases, leaving 8 bases not matched to a gene. The germline gives CDR1 KGHSH, CDR2 LQKENI. The CDR3 is CASSMIAGQGNSPLHF. Written as DNA, the CDR3 is TGTGCCAGCTCAATGATAGCGGGACAGGGTAATTCACCCCTCCACTTT.

V gene TRBV5-6 combines with J gene TRBJ1-6, with 8 nucleotides matching TRBD1. CDR1 is SGHDT, CDR2 YYEEEE, per germline. With 4 bases clipped from V and 9 bases from J, the junction kept 9 bases outside the gene matches. The CDR3 is 15 amino acids. CDR3 region: CASSPTRGRSSPLHF. As DNA, the CDR3 is TGTGCCAGCAGCCCGACCAGGGGGCGAAGTTCACCCCTCCACTTT.

V is TRBV5-4 and J is TRBJ1-2; 9 bases are a match to TRBD1. This CDR3 comprises 14 residues. Germline lookup yields CDR1 SGHNT and CDR2 YYREEE (reference sequence). Unmatched junction bases numbered 4, after V lost 3 bases and J lost 4 bases. CDR3 bases: TGTGCCAGCAGCTCCACAGGGGGCGCCTATGGCTACACCTTC. Translation: CASSSTGGAYGYTF. The complete variable domain, with remaining parts taken from reference TRBV5-4 and TRBJ1-2, reads ETGVTQSPTHLIKTRGQQVTLRCSSQSGHNTVSWYQQALGQGPQFIFQYYREEENGRGNFPPRFSGLQFPNYSSELNVNALELDDSALYLCASSSTGGAYGYTFGSGTRLTVV.

This chain connects TRBV5-1 to TRBJ1-3; D might be TRBD1 (5 bases). The germline V gene has CDR1 SGHRS and CDR2 YFSETQ. Deletions cut 4 bases from V and 2 bases from J, with 13 bases between. The CDR3 is made up of 15 amino acids. This CDR3 is CASSPTGVPGNTIYF. CDR3 DNA sequence: TGCGCCAGCAGCCCCACAGGTGTGCCTGGAAACACCATATATTTT.

This chain connects TRBV14 to TRBJ2-7, with TRBD2 matching over 7 bases. There are 13 residues in the CDR3. The germline gives CDR1 SGHDN, CDR2 FVKESK. The V and J ends lost 3 bases and 5 bases, in that order; junction bases with no gene match: 4. DNA for the CDR3: TGTGCCAGCAGCCACGTCGGGGGGAACGAGCAGTACTTC. The encoded protein is CASSHVGGNEQYF.

The rearrangement uses TRBV4-1 and TRBJ2-7; the match to TRBD1 covers 7 bases. Germline assignment: CDR1 MGHRA and CDR2 YSYEKL. The CDR3 is 16 residues long. V shed 1 base and J 5 bases; nucleotides not matched to a gene: 11. The CDR3 is CASSQVATGASNEQYF. The CDR3 nucleotides read TGCGCCAGCAGCCAAGTGGCCACAGGGGCGTCCAACGAGCAGTACTTC.

CDR3 nucleotides: TGTGCCAGCAGTTTACACGGGACAGGGACTTACGAGCAGTACTTC. Residues: CASSLHGTGTYEQYF. V usage is TRBV28 and J usage is TRBJ2-7; 9 nucleotides align to TRBD1. V was pared by 2 bases and J by 4 bases, with 6 bases of the junction left unmatched. The germline V gene has CDR1 MDHEN and CDR2 SYDVKM. This CDR3 is 15 amino acids long.

This clone was seen a single time. The chain uses TRBV11-2 and TRBJ2-7; D call uncertain. V was clipped by 4 bases and J by 3 bases, with 7 bases between them. Looked up from germline, CDR1 is SGHAT and CDR2 is FQNNGV. The CDR3 is made up of 12 amino acids. The CDR3: CASSSDYYEQYF. The CDR3 DNA is TGTGCCAGCAGCTCAGATTACTACGAGCAGTACTTC.